This T cell receptor beta chain was observed in a study of T cell responses to AZD1222 COVID-19 vaccine. General study points: Seropositive status at baseline applied to only six AZD1222 recipients.

The CDR3 consists of 14 residues. The V end was cut by 5 bases, the J end by 7 bases, with 15 bases between. CDR1 and CDR2 (germline): SGHAT, FQDESV (reference sequence). As for this clone: Its antigen remains unidentified.

Combined were second doses at about 4 or about 12 weeks. Only in-frame clones appear in the TCRdb table, and some are missing; sequencing was by immunoSEQ multiplex PCR. The data contain 150,000 to 200,000 clones, around nine tenths of them singletons. This material consisted of peripheral blood, taken 28 days after the second AZD1222 dose. This TCR derives from an adult who received the AZD1222 COVID-19 vaccine. This sequence joins TRBV11-1 and TRBJ2-1; D gene uncertain. This CDR3 is CASSLNRVGNEQFF. The CDR3 nucleotides are TGTGCCAGCAGCCTAAATAGAGTCGGGAATGAGCAGTTCTTC.